This T cell receptor (beta chain) was recovered during a study of OX40 agonist ivuxolimab in advanced cancers. Study overall: Treatment of patients was with ivuxolimab, an agonistic anti-OX40 (CD134) antibody. Patient treatment consisted of intravenous ivuxolimab administration every 2 weeks at 0.01 to 10 mg/kg.

Patients had blood sampled at baseline and again on cycle 4 day 1 and cycle 7 day 1. The table came from immunoSEQ multiplex PCR; TCRdb's copy has only in-frame clones and leaves some out. The sample yields fewer than 25,000 clones, roughly 88% seen once. CDR3 size: 15 residues. Per the germline V gene, CDR1 is MNHNS and CDR2 is SASEGT. Trimming at V came to 1 base and at J to 1 base, leaving 1 base not matched to a gene. The material was CD4+ or CD8+ T cells sorted from blood, obtained in a trial of the OX40 agonist ivuxolimab. The receptor was isolated from an adult with an advanced solid tumor such as melanoma, head and neck, liver or kidney cancer. This sequence joins TRBV6-1 and TRBJ2-3; 8 bases line up with TRBD1. CDR3 sequence: CASSEETGGTDTQYF. CDR3 nucleotide sequence: TGTGCCAGCAGTGAAGAGACAGGGGGCACAGATACGCAGTATTTT.